The clone carrying this TCR beta chain was observed a few times. Its antigen is not known. The data stem from a study of CD8 T cell repertoires and HIV-1 epitope variants. Study background: Separate wells received one of Twenty-five Gag or Nef variant peptides. T cells were cultured for nine to ten days with cytokines added on days 3 and 7.

Findings and limits, study-wide: Beta chains alone show antigen proliferation, not cytokine profile or function.

Survey-depth immunoSEQ sequencing covered TCR beta CDR3 regions. Generated by immunoSEQ multiplex PCR, the TCRdb table keeps only in-frame clones and is missing some. This sample has roughly 5,000 clones, with roughly three fifths found just once. The CDR3 length is 13 residues. V shed 10 bases, J shed 4 bases, and the junction held 10 bases outside the gene matches. Germline CDR1 reads MGHDK; CDR2 reads SYGVNS. Source material: cultured CD8+ T cells derived from PBMCs. This clonotype originated in a male donor with HIV. The chain carries TRBV25-1 and TRBJ2-7; the match to TRBD2 covers 7 bases. The CDR3 DNA reads TGTGCCACCGGAGGCGCTAGCGGTTACGAGCAGTACTTC. Translated: CATGGASGYEQYF.